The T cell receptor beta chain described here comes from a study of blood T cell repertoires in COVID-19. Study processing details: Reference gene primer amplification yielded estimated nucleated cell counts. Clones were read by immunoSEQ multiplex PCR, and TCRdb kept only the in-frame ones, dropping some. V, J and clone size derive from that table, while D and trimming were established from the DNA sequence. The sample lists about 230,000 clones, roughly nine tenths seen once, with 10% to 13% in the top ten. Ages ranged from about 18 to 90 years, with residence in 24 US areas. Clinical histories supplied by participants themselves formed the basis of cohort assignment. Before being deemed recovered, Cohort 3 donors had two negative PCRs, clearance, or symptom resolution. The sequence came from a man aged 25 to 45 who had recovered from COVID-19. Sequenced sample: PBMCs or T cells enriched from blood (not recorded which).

As DNA, the CDR3 is TGTGCCAGCAGCCATCCATCGGGGGGGGTATCGGCTGAAGCTTTCTTT. It yields the protein CASSHPSGGVSAEAFF. The chain employs TRBV4-2 and TRBJ1-1; possibly TRBD1 for D (5 bases). V was shortened by 3 bases and J by 6 bases, with 20 bases between the two germline ends. CDR3 length: 16 residues. Germline lookup yields CDR1 LGHNA and CDR2 YNFKEQ.